One sample yielded the 20 T cell receptor beta chains listed below, sequenced in a study of blood T cell repertoires in COVID-19. Sequenced by immunoSEQ multiplex PCR; TCRdb stores in-frame clones only, minus some. Of about 230,000 clones in the sample, 65% to 90% were seen once. The sequenced material came from peripheral blood. Every receptor here comes from a man aged 50-59 years with COVID-19, enrolled during active disease.

The gene calls are TRBV11-2 and TRBJ2-7; 7 nucleotides align to TRBD2. J gave up 7 bases and V 1 base, and 4 bases lay outside the gene matches. Germline V gives CDR1 SGHAT, CDR2 FQNNGV. This CDR3 comprises 13 residues. Here the CDR3 DNA reads TGTGCCAGCAGCTTAGCGTGGGGGGGGGAGCAGTACTTC. Encoded protein: CASSLAWGGEQYF.

The J gene is TRBJ2-2, the V gene TRBV5-1; weak D call: TRBD1 (6 bases). V was pared by 4 bases and J by 1 base, with 11 bases between. Germline V CDR1 and CDR2: SGHRS, YFSETQ. CDR3 length equals 15 residues. For the CDR3, the DNA is TGCGCCAGCAGCCCGGGACAAGTGAACACCGGGGAGCTGTTTTTT. Translating gives CASSPGQVNTGELFF. The variable domain in full, completed from reference TRBV5-1 and TRBJ2-2, reads KAGVTQTPRYLIKTRGQQVTLSCSPISGHRSVSWYQQTPGQGLQFLFEYFSETQRNKGNFPGRFSGRQFSNSRSEMNVSTLELGDSALYLCASSPGQVNTGELFFGEGSRLTVL.

J is TRBJ2-2 and V is TRBV2, with 11 bases that match TRBD1. The CDR3 runs to 16 residues. Germline V gives CDR1 SNHLY, CDR2 FYNNEI. With V trimmed by 7 bases and J by 4 bases, 8 bases remained unmatched. The CDR3 nucleotides read TGTGCCAGCATGACCTGGGGGACAGGGGGCACCGGGGAGCTGTTTTTT. Encoded protein: CASMTWGTGGTGELFF.

The chain combines TRBV7-2 with TRBJ2-7; D is unresolved. The CDR3 loop spans 15 amino acids. Germline values: CDR1 SGHTA, CDR2 FQGNSA. The V end was cut by 5 bases, the J end by 2 bases, with 16 bases between. The CDR3: CASSPTRVATYEQYF. The CDR3 bases are TGTGCCAGCAGCCCTACCCGAGTCGCCACCTACGAGCAGTACTTC.

V and J are TRBV20-1 and TRBJ1-2; D unclear. V was trimmed by 3 bases and J by 5 bases, leaving 16 bases between them. Germline-derived CDR1 and CDR2 are DFQATT and SNEGSKA (reference sequence). CDR3 size: 14 residues. CDR3 region: CSASDVQALYGYTF. The CDR3 region has the DNA TGCAGTGCTAGTGACGTCCAGGCCTTATATGGCTACACCTTC.

This chain links TRBV5-8 with TRBJ2-3; the D gene is possibly TRBD2 (6 bases). CDR3 length: 17 amino acids. Germline CDR1 and CDR2: SGHTS and YDEGEE. Trimming shortened V by 0 bases and J by 5 bases, and 19 bases separated the two germline ends. As DNA, the CDR3 is TGTGCCAGCAGCTTGGGGAGGATTGCGGGGACCGAAGATACGCAGTATTTT. As protein: CASSLGRIAGTEDTQYF.

This chain joins TRBV6-5 and TRBJ1-1; D remains unclear. Germline CDR1 reads MNHEY; CDR2 reads SVGAGI. Trimming took 8 bases from V and 1 from J, leaving 14 bases between them. CDR3 length: 14 residues. The CDR3 loop is CASLIGLTNTEAFF. The DNA for the CDR3 is TGTGCCAGCCTAATTGGACTCACGAACACTGAAGCTTTCTTT.

The chain combines TRBV5-1 with TRBJ2-3; 8 nucleotides match TRBD1. Germline assignment: CDR1 SGHRS and CDR2 YFSETQ. The CDR3 runs to 15 residues. J lost 3 bases, V lost 4 bases, and 7 bases had no gene match. CDR3 nucleotides: TGCGCCAGCAGCCGGACAGGGAAGTTGACAGATACGCAGTATTTT. This sequence encodes CASSRTGKLTDTQYF.

J is TRBJ2-7 and V is TRBV20-1; a weak D match, TRBD2 (7 bases). This CDR3 region has 11 residues. The ends were cut back, 8 bases at V and 3 bases at J, with 11 bases in the middle. Germline V gene lookup returns CDR1 DFQATT and CDR2 SNEGSKA (reference sequence). The CDR3 region is CSPRGGYEQYF. The DNA for the CDR3 is TGCAGTCCAAGGGGGGGCTACGAGCAGTACTTC.

This chain joins TRBV5-3 and TRBJ2-7, with TRBD1 matching 10 bases. TRBV5-3 is placed among ORFs of uncertain function. Trimming took 5 bases from V and 2 from J; bases not matched to a gene: 7. CDR3 length equals 15 residues. CDR3 sequence: CARSRDRGRTYEQYF. The CDR3, as DNA: TGTGCCAGAAGTCGGGACAGGGGCCGAACCTACGAGCAGTACTTC.

The chain has TRBV4-1 and TRBJ2-5; no clear D. Between the trimmed V and J ends, which lost 1 base and 1 base, there was a span of 7 bases. This CDR3 region has 14 residues. Germline V gene sequence: CDR1 MGHRA, CDR2 YSYEKL. The CDR3 loop reads CASSQGHSQETQYF. CDR3 coding DNA: TGCGCCAGCAGCCAAGGGCACAGCCAAGAGACCCAGTACTTC.

This clone was counted once. CDR3 sequence: CAISASGADTQYF. The CDR3 DNA is TGTGCCATCAGTGCTAGCGGGGCAGATACGCAGTATTTT. The rearrangement joins TRBV10-3 to TRBJ2-3, with 9 positions matching TRBD2. Germline values: CDR1 ENHRY, CDR2 SYGVKD. CDR3 size: 13 residues. Trimming removed 4 bases from V and 4 bases from J; junction bases left unmatched: 0.

The V and J genes are TRBV5-3 and TRBJ1-5, with D unclear. TRBV5-3 is flagged as an ORF with uncertain function. V lost 4 bases and J lost 1, with 9 bases in between. This CDR3 comprises 14 residues. The CDR3: CARSPEGSNQPQHF. In nucleotides, the CDR3 is TGTGCCAGAAGCCCCGAGGGCAGCAATCAGCCCCAGCATTTT.

V and J are TRBV4-3 and TRBJ2-7; D is possibly TRBD2 (5 bases). Trimming left V 4 bases short and J 3 bases short, with 10 bases between. CDR3 length equals 13 residues. Germline V CDR1 and CDR2: LGHNA, YSLEER. CDR3 nucleotides: TGCGCCAGCAGCCCCGGTGAGGGCTACGAGCAGTACTTC. It encodes CASSPGEGYEQYF.

Written as DNA, the CDR3 is TGCGCCAGCAGCTTGGGAGTAGAGTACGAGCAGTACTTC. Protein product: CASSLGVEYEQYF. This sequence joins TRBV5-1 and TRBJ2-7, with unresolved D. The CDR3 sequence is 13 residues long. V was clipped by 0 bases and J by 4 bases, with 8 bases between them. The germline CDR1 and CDR2 sequences are SGHRS and YFSETQ. Variable domain in full (rest from reference TRBV5-1 and TRBJ2-7): KAGVTQTPRYLIKTRGQQVTLSCSPISGHRSVSWYQQTPGQGLQFLFEYFSETQRNKGNFPGRFSGRQFSNSRSEMNVSTLELGDSALYLCASSLGVEYEQYFGPGTRLTVT.

The chain has TRBV3-1 (or the pseudogene TRBV3-2) and TRBJ1-2, with unresolved D. The CDR3 is made up of 12 amino acids. The V gene's germline CDR1 is LGHDT and CDR2 YNNKEL (reference sequence). Trimming left V 3 bases short and J 5 bases short, with 7 bases between. The CDR3 DNA reads TGTGCCAGCAGCCAGGGCATATATGGCTACACCTTC. Translated, it gives CASSQGIYGYTF.

V usage is TRBV18 and J usage is TRBJ1-1; 9 bases are a match to TRBD1. The CDR3 is 13 amino acids. Germline CDR1 reads KGHSH; CDR2 reads LQKENI. Trimming took 6 bases from V and 11 from J; bases not matched to a gene: 10. In DNA form, the CDR3 reads TGTGCCAGCTCCCTCGATGGGACAGGGTTTGCTTTCTTT. This translates into CASSLDGTGFAFF. Filled out from reference TRBV18 and TRBJ1-1, the complete variable domain reads NAGVMQNPRHLVRRRGQEARLRCSPMKGHSHVYWYRQLPEEGLKFMVYLQKENIIDESGMPKERFSAEFPKEGPSILRIQQVVRGDSAAYFCASSLDGTGFAFFGQGTRLTVV.

The chain couples TRBV12-3 or TRBV12-4 to TRBJ1-3; unclear D gene. Trimming stripped 2 bases from V and 8 bases from J, with 4 bases between. There are 11 residues in the CDR3. The CDR3 DNA reads TGTGCCAGCAGTTTACCTGACACCATATATTTT. Protein sequence: CASSLPDTIYF.

The rearrangement joins TRBV19 to TRBJ2-5, with D possibly TRBD1 on 6 matching bases. CDR1 is LNHDA, CDR2 SQIVND, per germline (reference sequence). V lost 1 base, J lost 14 bases, and 26 bases lay in between. The CDR3 sequence is 16 residues long. CDR3: CASSIGLRTDGDEEYF. The CDR3 DNA is TGTGCCAGTAGTATAGGCCTCCGGACAGACGGTGATGAAGAATACTTC.

The chain employs TRBV6-1 and TRBJ2-1, with unresolved D. The V and J ends lost 3 bases and 4 bases respectively, with 19 bases between them. The CDR3 runs to 17 residues. Germline CDR1 is MNHNS and CDR2 is SASEGT. CDR3 sequence reads: CASSDLKTTTVYNEQFF. The CDR3 DNA reads as TGTGCCAGCAGTGACCTTAAGACCACTACCGTATACAATGAGCAGTTCTTC.